Here is one T cell receptor (beta chain) with its context. The data are from a study of monozygotic twins with inflammatory bowel disease. Germline V CDR1 and CDR2: DFQATT, SNEGSKA (reference sequence). The CDR3 spans 18 residues. TCRdb re-called the 5' RACE reads; one entry per CDR3 protein, DNA not given. The repertoire shows over 130,000 distinct CDR3 sequences; the top ten hold under 2.5%. Sequenced sample: blood. This TCR was sampled from a human donor with ulcerative colitis or Crohn's disease, or a healthy co-twin of an affected twin (not recorded which). The gene calls are TRBV20-1 and TRBJ2-1; the D gene TCRdb calls, TRBD2, cannot be checked with no DNA. CDR3 sequence reads: CSARDTEQLARVYNEQFF.